Listed below are T cell receptor beta chains from one sample, sequenced in a study of blood T cell repertoires in COVID-19. The data were produced by immunoSEQ multiplex PCR, yet TCRdb's version contains in-frame clones alone and is incomplete. The sample has some 130,000 clones, around 73% seen once. The sequenced sample consisted of peripheral blood. All receptors derive from a man in his sixties who had recovered from COVID-19. The CDR3 runs from the conserved cysteine through the conserved F or W. The D gene is left open where the match is weak. Size values are once, few and many counts, or a class for expanded clones, and some rows have none.

abundance: many
j_gene: TRBJ2-2
d_gene: TRBD1
v_gene: TRBV4-3
CDR3aa: CASSQHRTGKSPGELFF
CDR3nt: TGCGCCAGCAGCCAACACCGGACAGGGAAGTCCCCCGGGGAGCTGTTTTTT

abundance: -
j_gene: TRBJ1-2
d_gene: TRBD1
v_gene: TRBV7-2
CDR3aa: CASGSLDRVPNYGYTF
CDR3nt: TGTGCCAGCGGTTCCCTGGACAGGGTTCCAAACTATGGCTACACCTTC

abundance: few
j_gene: TRBJ2-7
d_gene: TRBD2
v_gene: TRBV7-9
CDR3aa: CASSFPRTSGTYEQYF
CDR3nt: TGTGCCAGCAGCTTCCCTAGGACTAGCGGAACCTACGAGCAGTACTTC

abundance: -
j_gene: TRBJ1-5
d_gene: TRBD1
v_gene: TRBV18
CDR3aa: CASSQGQGGDQGNQPQHF
CDR3nt: TGTGCCAGCTCACAAGGACAGGGGGGCGATCAGGGCAATCAGCCCCAGCATTTT

abundance: -
j_gene: TRBJ1-2
d_gene: -
v_gene: TRBV6-5
CDR3aa: CASSSVREGYTF
CDR3nt: TGTGCCAGCAGCTCCGTAAGGGAGGGCTACACCTTC

abundance: -
j_gene: TRBJ1-6
d_gene: -
v_gene: TRBV7-8
CDR3aa: CASSARQNNSPLHF
CDR3nt: TGTGCCAGCAGCGCGAGACAGAATAATTCACCCCTCCACTTT

abundance: -
j_gene: TRBJ2-5
d_gene: -
v_gene: TRBV27
CDR3aa: CASRPGLGIGTQYF
CDR3nt: TGTGCCAGCAGACCGGGACTGGGGATTGGGACCCAGTACTTC

abundance: few
j_gene: TRBJ1-2
d_gene: TRBD1
v_gene: TRBV18
CDR3aa: CASSRLDRELYGYTF
CDR3nt: TGTGCCAGCTCACGATTGGACAGGGAGCTCTATGGCTACACCTTC

abundance: few
j_gene: TRBJ1-5
d_gene: -
v_gene: TRBV19
CDR3aa: CASSIEFDNSGSQPQHF
CDR3nt: TGTGCCAGTAGTATAGAGTTTGACAATTCGGGGTCTCAGCCCCAGCATTTT

abundance: few
j_gene: TRBJ2-1
d_gene: -
v_gene: TRBV7-8
CDR3aa: CASSVTPGVTRANEQFF
CDR3nt: TGTGCCAGCAGCGTAACCCCAGGGGTAACGAGGGCGAATGAGCAGTTCTTC

abundance: few
j_gene: TRBJ2-7
d_gene: TRBD1
v_gene: TRBV7-2
CDR3aa: CASSLPGRGQSEQYF
CDR3nt: TGTGCCAGCAGCTTACCGGGAAGGGGGCAGAGCGAGCAGTACTTC

abundance: -
j_gene: TRBJ2-7
d_gene: -
v_gene: TRBV6-2/TRBV6-3
CDR3aa: CASSQAGYEQYF
CDR3nt: TGTGCCAGCAGTCAGGCGGGCTACGAGCAGTACTTC

abundance: -
j_gene: TRBJ2-5
d_gene: -
v_gene: TRBV12-3/TRBV12-4
CDR3aa: CASSFGGRETQYF
CDR3nt: TGTGCCAGCAGTTTCGGAGGAAGAGAGACCCAGTACTTC

abundance: few
j_gene: TRBJ1-4
d_gene: -
v_gene: TRBV2
CDR3aa: CASSEYGGSTNEKLFF
CDR3nt: TGTGCCAGCAGTGAATACGGAGGGTCAACTAATGAAAAACTGTTTTTT

abundance: -
j_gene: TRBJ1-1
d_gene: TRBD1
v_gene: TRBV4-3
CDR3aa: CASSQDLGQGGTEAFF
CDR3nt: TGCGCCAGCAGCCAAGACCTGGGACAGGGTGGCACTGAAGCTTTCTTT

abundance: -
j_gene: TRBJ2-3
d_gene: TRBD1
v_gene: TRBV28
CDR3aa: CATQGVSSTDTQYF
CDR3nt: TGTGCCACCCAGGGGGTCTCTAGCACAGATACGCAGTATTTT

abundance: -
j_gene: TRBJ2-3
d_gene: TRBD2
v_gene: TRBV7-3
CDR3aa: CASSPSPRGGTDTQYF
CDR3nt: TGTGCCAGCAGCCCCTCACCCCGGGGGGGCACAGATACGCAGTATTTT

abundance: -
j_gene: TRBJ1-2
d_gene: TRBD1
v_gene: TRBV5-4
CDR3aa: CASSRDRTTPFYGYTF
CDR3nt: TGTGCCAGCAGCCGGGACAGGACCACTCCATTCTATGGCTACACCTTC

abundance: -
j_gene: TRBJ1-6
d_gene: -
v_gene: TRBV12-2
CDR3aa: CASRLGNPGAYNSPLHF
CDR3nt: TGTGCAAGTCGCTTAGGTAACCCAGGGGCCTATAATTCACCCCTCCACTTT

abundance: -
j_gene: TRBJ1-4
d_gene: -
v_gene: TRBV19
CDR3aa: CATLGEDEKLFF
CDR3nt: TGTGCCACCTTGGGGGAGGATGAAAAACTGTTTTTT

abundance: -
j_gene: TRBJ1-4
d_gene: TRBD1
v_gene: TRBV6-4
CDR3aa: CASSPSGTGPFGLFF
CDR3nt: TGTGCCAGCAGCCCCTCCGGGACAGGGCCCTTCGGACTGTTTTTT